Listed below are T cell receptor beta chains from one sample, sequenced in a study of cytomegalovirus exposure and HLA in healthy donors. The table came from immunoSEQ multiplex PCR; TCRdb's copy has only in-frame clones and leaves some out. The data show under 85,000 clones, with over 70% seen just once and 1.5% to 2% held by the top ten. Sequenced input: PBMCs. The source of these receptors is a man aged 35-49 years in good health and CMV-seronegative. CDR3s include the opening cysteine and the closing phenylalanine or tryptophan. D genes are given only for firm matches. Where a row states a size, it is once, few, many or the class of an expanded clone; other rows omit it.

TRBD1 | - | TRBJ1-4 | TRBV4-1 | CASSQVGTANEKLFF | TGCGCCAGCAGCCAAGTTGGGACAGCTAATGAAAAACTGTTTTTT
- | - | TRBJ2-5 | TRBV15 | CATSRDPGETQYF | TGTGCCACCAGCAGAGATCCAGGGGAGACCCAGTACTTC
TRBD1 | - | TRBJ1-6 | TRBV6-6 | CASSDRQGVGSPLHF | TGTGCCAGCAGTGACCGACAGGGGGTAGGTTCACCCCTCCACTTT
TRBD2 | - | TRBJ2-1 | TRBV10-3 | CAISGAGAYNEQFF | TGTGCCATCAGTGGAGCGGGGGCCTACAATGAGCAGTTCTTC
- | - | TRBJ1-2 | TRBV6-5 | CASSYSLSRLNYGYTF | TGTGCCAGCAGTTACTCCCTGAGCAGACTCAACTATGGCTACACCTTC
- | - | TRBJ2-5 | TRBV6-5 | CASSYSKVPSGTQYF | TGTGCCAGCAGTTACAGTAAAGTCCCGAGCGGGACCCAGTACTTC
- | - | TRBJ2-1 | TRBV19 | CASTETTAYNEQFF | TGTGCCAGTACCGAGACTACCGCTTACAATGAGCAGTTCTTC
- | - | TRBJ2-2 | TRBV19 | CASSTTGAGELFF | TGTGCCAGTAGTACGACGGGAGCCGGGGAGCTGTTTTTT
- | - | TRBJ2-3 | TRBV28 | CASTIRADTQYF | TGTGCCAGCACTATCAGGGCAGATACGCAGTATTTT
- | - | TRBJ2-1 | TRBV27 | CASSPDRSSYNEQFF | TGTGCCAGCAGTCCGGACAGATCCTCCTACAATGAGCAGTTCTTC
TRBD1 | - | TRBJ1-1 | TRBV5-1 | CASSLGDRTMNTEAFF | TGCGCCAGCAGCTTGGGGGACAGAACGATGAACACTGAAGCTTTCTTT
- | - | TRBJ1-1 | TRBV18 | CATIKGQGNTEAFF | TGTGCCACCATCAAGGGGCAGGGAAACACTGAAGCTTTCTTT
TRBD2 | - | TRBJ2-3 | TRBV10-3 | CAISENPLAGNTDTQYF | TGTGCCATCAGTGAGAATCCCCTAGCGGGGAACACAGATACGCAGTATTTT
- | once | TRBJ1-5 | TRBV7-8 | CASRSGRLNSNQPQHF | TGTGCCAGCAGAAGTGGCAGGCTAAATAGCAATCAGCCCCAGCATTTT
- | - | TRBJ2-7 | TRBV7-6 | CASSLVAASVYEQYF | TGTGCCAGCAGCTTAGTGGCGGCTAGCGTATACGAGCAGTACTTC
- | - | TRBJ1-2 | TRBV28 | CASSLSQGNDYGYTF | TGTGCCAGCAGTCTCTCACAGGGCAATGACTATGGCTACACCTTC
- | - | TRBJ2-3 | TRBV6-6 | CASSYSSDTQYF | TGTGCCAGCAGTTACTCCTCAGATACGCAGTATTTT
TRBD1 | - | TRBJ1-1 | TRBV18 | CASSPPTWTGSAEAFF | TGTGCCAGCTCACCACCAACTTGGACAGGCTCGGCTGAAGCTTTCTTT
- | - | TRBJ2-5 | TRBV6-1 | CASSGLRHQETQYF | TGTGCCAGCAGTGGACTCCGGCACCAAGAGACCCAGTACTTC
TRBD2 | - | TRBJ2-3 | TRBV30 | CAWSPPTTSGGTQYF | TGTGCCTGGAGCCCTCCAACAACTAGCGGGGGTACGCAGTATTTT
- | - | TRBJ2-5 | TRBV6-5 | CASGSWGLGGETQYF | TGTGCCAGCGGATCGTGGGGGCTTGGGGGAGAGACCCAGTACTTC
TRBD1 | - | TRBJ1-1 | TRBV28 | CASSPDVTGGTEAFF | TGTGCCAGCAGCCCGGACGTAACAGGGGGCACTGAAGCTTTCTTT
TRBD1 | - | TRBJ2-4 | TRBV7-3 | CASSSRTGGKDIQYF | TGTGCCAGCAGCTCCAGGACAGGGGGCAAAGACATTCAGTACTTC
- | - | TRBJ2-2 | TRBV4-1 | CASSRPVNTGELFF | TGCGCCAGCAGCCGCCCGGTAAACACCGGGGAGCTGTTTTTT
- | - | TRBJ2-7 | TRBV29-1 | CSVEVESSYEQYF | TGCAGCGTTGAAGTGGAGAGCTCCTACGAGCAGTACTTC
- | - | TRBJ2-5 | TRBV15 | CATSRAYLRQYF | TGTGCCACCAGCAGAGCGTACCTTCGGCAGTACTTC
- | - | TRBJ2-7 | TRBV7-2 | CASSLARTESYEQYF | TGTGCCAGCAGCTTAGCGAGGACAGAGTCCTACGAGCAGTACTTC
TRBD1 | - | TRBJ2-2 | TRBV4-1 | CASSQRTGGNTGELFF | TGCGCCAGCAGCCAGCGAACAGGGGGAAACACCGGGGAGCTGTTTTTT
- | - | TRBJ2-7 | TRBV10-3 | CAISMAATYEQYF | TGTGCCATCAGTATGGCGGCCACCTACGAGCAGTACTTC
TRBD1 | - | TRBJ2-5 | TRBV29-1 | CSVDTTGAQETQYF | TGCAGCGTTGACACGACAGGGGCCCAAGAGACCCAGTACTTC
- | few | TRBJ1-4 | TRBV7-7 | CASSLNSVGEKLFF | TGTGCTAGCAGCTTAAATTCGGTCGGTGAAAAACTGTTTTTT
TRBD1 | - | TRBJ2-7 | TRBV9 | CASSPAGTGGYEQYF | TGTGCCAGCAGCCCGGCGGGGACAGGGGGTTACGAGCAGTACTTC
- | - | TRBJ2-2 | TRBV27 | CASSLLQGTGGELFF | TGTGCCAGCAGTTTATTACAGGGAACGGGCGGGGAGCTGTTTTTT
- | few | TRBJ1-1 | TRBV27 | CASSWGGMNTEAFF | TGTGCCAGCAGTTGGGGAGGTATGAACACTGAAGCTTTCTTT
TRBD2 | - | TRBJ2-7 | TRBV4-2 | CASSQKTSGSYEQYF | TGTGCCAGCAGCCAAAAGACTAGCGGGTCCTACGAGCAGTACTTC
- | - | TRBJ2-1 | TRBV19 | CASSTLAGYNEQFF | TGTGCCAGTAGTACCCTGGCAGGTTACAATGAGCAGTTCTTC
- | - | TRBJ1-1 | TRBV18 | CASSQRSTRTMNTEAFF | TGTGCCAGCTCACAGCGATCCACTCGGACAATGAACACTGAAGCTTTCTTT
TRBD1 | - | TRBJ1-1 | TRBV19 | CASSFMTGLMNTEAFF | TGTGCCAGTAGCTTTATGACAGGGTTAATGAACACTGAAGCTTTCTTT
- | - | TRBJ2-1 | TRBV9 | CASSVGLVVAEQFF | TGTGCCAGCAGCGTAGGACTAGTAGTGGCTGAGCAGTTCTTC
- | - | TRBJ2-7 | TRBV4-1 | CASSQFPTVGDNEQYF | TGCGCCAGCAGCCAATTCCCAACCGTGGGGGACAACGAGCAGTACTTC
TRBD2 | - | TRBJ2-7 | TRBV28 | CATAQVVAGAYEQYF | TGTGCCACAGCCCAAGTGGTAGCGGGAGCGTACGAGCAGTACTTC
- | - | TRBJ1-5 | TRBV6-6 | CASSAGVSNQPQHF | TGTGCCAGCAGTGCAGGGGTTAGCAATCAGCCCCAGCATTTT
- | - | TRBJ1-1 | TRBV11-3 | CASSQGENTEAFF | TGTGCCAGCAGCCAGGGTGAGAACACTGAAGCTTTCTTT
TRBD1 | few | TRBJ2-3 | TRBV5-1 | CASSVATRGRRDTQYF | TGCGCCAGCAGCGTAGCGACAAGGGGGCGTAGAGATACGCAGTATTTT
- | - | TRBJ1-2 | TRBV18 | CASSPQTGLYGYTF | TGTGCCAGCTCACCGCAAACAGGGCTTTATGGCTACACCTTC
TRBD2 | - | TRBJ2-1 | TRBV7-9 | CASSLGLGVYNEQFF | TGTGCCAGCAGCCTGGGACTAGGGGTCTACAATGAGCAGTTCTTC
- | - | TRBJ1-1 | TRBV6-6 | CASAGTEAFF | TGTGCCAGCGCAGGTACTGAAGCTTTCTTT
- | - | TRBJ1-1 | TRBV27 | CASSPTQWTEAFF | TGTGCCAGCAGTCCAACACAGTGGACTGAAGCTTTCTTT
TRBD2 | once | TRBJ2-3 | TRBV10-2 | CASSESWGGDLPDTQYF | TGCGCCAGCAGTGAGTCCTGGGGGGGGGACCTCCCAGATACGCAGTATTTT
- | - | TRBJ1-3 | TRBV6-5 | CASSRRVSGNTIYF | TGTGCCAGCAGTAGGAGAGTCTCTGGAAACACCATATATTTT
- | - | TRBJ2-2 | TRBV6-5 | CASSYVNRAGELFF | TGTGCCAGCAGTTACGTGAACAGGGCCGGGGAGCTGTTTTTT
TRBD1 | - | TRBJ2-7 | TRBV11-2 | CASSLDGTGLYEQYF | TGTGCCAGCAGCTTAGACGGGACAGGGTTATACGAGCAGTACTTC
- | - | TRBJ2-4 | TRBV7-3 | CASSLSATRIKQDNIQYF | TGTGCCAGCAGCTTATCTGCAACACGGATTAAACAGGATAACATTCAGTACTTC